These T cell receptor beta chains were read from a single sample in a study of blood T cell repertoires in COVID-19. Profiling relied on immunoSEQ multiplex PCR, and the TCRdb table lists in-frame clones only, not all of them. In the table there are about 49,000 clones, over 85% of which are singletons. The sequenced sample was peripheral blood. The receptors come from an elderly man with acute or convalescent COVID-19. CDR3s include the opening cysteine and the closing phenylalanine or tryptophan. The order of the fields is clone size, V gene, J gene, D gene, CDR3 protein, CDR3 DNA. A D gene is named only where the DNA matches it firmly. Only some rows state a clone size, as once, few, many or a class for expanded clones.

abundance: -; v_gene: TRBV14; j_gene: TRBJ2-7; d_gene: TRBD2; CDR3aa: CASSRGTNRYEQYF; CDR3nt: TGTGCCAGCAGCCGGGGGACTAATAGGTACGAGCAGTACTTC
abundance: -; v_gene: TRBV25-1; j_gene: TRBJ1-2; d_gene: -; CDR3aa: CASSEGGYGYTF; CDR3nt: TGTGCCAGCAGTGAGGGGGGCTATGGCTACACCTTC
abundance: -; v_gene: TRBV6-6; j_gene: TRBJ1-3; d_gene: -; CDR3aa: CASRKQSSGNTIYF; CDR3nt: TGTGCCAGCAGGAAACAGAGCTCTGGAAACACCATATATTTT
abundance: few; v_gene: TRBV27; j_gene: TRBJ1-2; d_gene: -; CDR3aa: CASSPQANYGYTF; CDR3nt: TGTGCCAGCAGTCCACAGGCGAACTATGGCTACACCTTC
abundance: -; v_gene: TRBV3-1/TRBV3-2; j_gene: TRBJ1-2; d_gene: -; CDR3aa: CASRRQGSNGYTF; CDR3nt: TGTGCCAGCAGGAGGCAGGGGAGTAATGGCTACACCTTC
abundance: -; v_gene: TRBV11-3; j_gene: TRBJ2-2; d_gene: TRBD2; CDR3aa: CASSSGLAGTGELFF; CDR3nt: TGTGCCAGCAGCTCGGGACTAGCGGGCACCGGGGAGCTGTTTTTT
abundance: -; v_gene: TRBV10-2; j_gene: TRBJ1-2; d_gene: -; CDR3aa: CASTGEGYYGYTF; CDR3nt: TGCGCCAGCACAGGGGAGGGCTACTATGGCTACACCTTC
abundance: -; v_gene: TRBV24-1; j_gene: TRBJ2-1; d_gene: -; CDR3aa: CATRSTYNEQFF; CDR3nt: TGTGCCACCCGGAGCACCTACAATGAGCAGTTCTTC
abundance: -; v_gene: TRBV6-5; j_gene: TRBJ1-1; d_gene: -; CDR3aa: CASSYLLSRAGTEAFF; CDR3nt: TGTGCCAGCAGTTACCTCCTGAGTCGGGCGGGGACTGAAGCTTTCTTT
abundance: -; v_gene: TRBV5-1; j_gene: TRBJ1-6; d_gene: TRBD1; CDR3aa: CASSVGQGRNSPLHF; CDR3nt: TGCGCCAGCAGCGTAGGACAGGGCCGAAATTCACCCCTCCACTTT